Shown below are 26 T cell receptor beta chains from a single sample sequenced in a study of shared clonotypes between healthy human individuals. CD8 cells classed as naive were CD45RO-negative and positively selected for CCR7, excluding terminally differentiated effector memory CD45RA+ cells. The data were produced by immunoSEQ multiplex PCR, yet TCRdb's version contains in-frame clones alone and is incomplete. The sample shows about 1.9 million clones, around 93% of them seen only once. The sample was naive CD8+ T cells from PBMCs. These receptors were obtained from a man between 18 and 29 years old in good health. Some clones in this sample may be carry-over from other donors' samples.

CDR3 sequence (DNA): TGTGCCAGCTTGGGACTAGCGGGGCAAGAGACCCAGTACTTC. Protein product: CASLGLAGQETQYF. The chain combines TRBV28 with TRBJ2-5; 13 bases agree with TRBD2. CDR1 is MDHEN, CDR2 SYDVKM, per germline. The CDR3 loop spans 14 amino acids. The V segment lost 8 bases and the J segment 2 bases; nucleotides outside the gene matches: 2.

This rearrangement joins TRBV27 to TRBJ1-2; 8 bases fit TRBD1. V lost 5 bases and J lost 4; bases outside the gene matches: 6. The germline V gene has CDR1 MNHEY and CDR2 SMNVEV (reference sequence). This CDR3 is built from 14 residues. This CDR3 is CASSPTGAAYGYTF. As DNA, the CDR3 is TGTGCCAGCAGTCCGACAGGGGCAGCCTATGGCTACACCTTC.

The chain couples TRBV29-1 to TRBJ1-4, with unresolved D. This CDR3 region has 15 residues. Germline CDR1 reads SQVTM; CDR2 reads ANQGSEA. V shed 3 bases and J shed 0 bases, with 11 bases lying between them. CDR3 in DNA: TGCAGCGTTGATAGGCATCTCACAACTAATGAAAAACTGTTTTTT. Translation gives CSVDRHLTTNEKLFF.

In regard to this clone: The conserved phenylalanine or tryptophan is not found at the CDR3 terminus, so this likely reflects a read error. The CDR3 spells CASSQRTSSHEQYL. The CDR3 DNA reads TGTGCCAGCAGCCAAAGGACCTCCAGCCACGAGCAGTACCTC. The J gene is TRBJ2-7, the V gene TRBV9; D not certain. The CDR3 totals 14 residues. CDR1 SGDLS and CDR2 YYNGEE come from the germline V gene. The V gene lost 4 bases and the J gene lost 5 bases, with 16 bases spanning the gap.

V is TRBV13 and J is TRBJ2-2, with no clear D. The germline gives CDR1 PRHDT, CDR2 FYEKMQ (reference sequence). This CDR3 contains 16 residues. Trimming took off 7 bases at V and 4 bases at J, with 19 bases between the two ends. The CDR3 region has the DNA TGTGCCAGCAACACTAAACGGGCCCAGAGCACCGGGGAGCTGTTTTTT. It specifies CASNTKRAQSTGELFF. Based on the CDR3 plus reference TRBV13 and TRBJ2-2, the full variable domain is AAGVIQSPRHLIKEKRETATLKCYPIPRHDTVYWYQQGPGQDPQFLISFYEKMQSDKGSIPDRFSAQQFSDYHSELNMSSLELGDSALYFCASNTKRAQSTGELFFGEGSRLTVL.

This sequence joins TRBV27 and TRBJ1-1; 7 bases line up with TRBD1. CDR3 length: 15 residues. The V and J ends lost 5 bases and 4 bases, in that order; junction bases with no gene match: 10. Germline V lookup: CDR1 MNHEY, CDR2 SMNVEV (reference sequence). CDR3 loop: CASSPRTGAPTEAFF. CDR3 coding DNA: TGTGCCAGCAGTCCACGAACAGGGGCTCCCACTGAAGCTTTCTTT.

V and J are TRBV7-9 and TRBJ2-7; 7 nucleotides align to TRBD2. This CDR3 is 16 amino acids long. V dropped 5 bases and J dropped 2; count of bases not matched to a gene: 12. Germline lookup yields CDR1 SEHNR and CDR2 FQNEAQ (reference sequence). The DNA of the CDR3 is TGTGCCAGCAGCCCTCCAAGGGAGGGAGACCCCTACGAGCAGTACTTC. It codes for CASSPPREGDPYEQYF.

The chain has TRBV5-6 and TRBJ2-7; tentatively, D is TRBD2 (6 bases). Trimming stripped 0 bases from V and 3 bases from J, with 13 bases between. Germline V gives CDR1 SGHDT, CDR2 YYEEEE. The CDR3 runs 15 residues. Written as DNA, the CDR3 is TGTGCCAGCAGCTTGGGCCGGGGTAGCGGCTACGAGCAGTACTTC. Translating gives CASSLGRGSGYEQYF.

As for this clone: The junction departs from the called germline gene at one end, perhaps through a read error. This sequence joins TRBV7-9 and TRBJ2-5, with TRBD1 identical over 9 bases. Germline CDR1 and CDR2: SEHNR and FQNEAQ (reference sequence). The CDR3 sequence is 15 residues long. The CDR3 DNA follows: TGTGCCAGCAGCCCGCGGGACAGGGTTCCATGGAAAGGGGACTTC. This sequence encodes CASSPRDRVPWKGDF. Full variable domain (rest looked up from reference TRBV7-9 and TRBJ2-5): DTGVSQNPRHKITKRGQNVTFRCDPISEHNRLYWYRQTLGQGPEFLTYFQNEAQLEKSRLLSDRFSAERPKGSFSTLEIQRTEQGDSAMYLCASSPRDRVPWKGDFGPGTRLLVL.

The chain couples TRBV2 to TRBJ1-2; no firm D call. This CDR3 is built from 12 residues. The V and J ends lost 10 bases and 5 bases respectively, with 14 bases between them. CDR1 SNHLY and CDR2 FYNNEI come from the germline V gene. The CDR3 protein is CAIPDQKYGYTF. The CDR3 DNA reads TGTGCCATTCCAGATCAGAAGTATGGCTACACCTTC.

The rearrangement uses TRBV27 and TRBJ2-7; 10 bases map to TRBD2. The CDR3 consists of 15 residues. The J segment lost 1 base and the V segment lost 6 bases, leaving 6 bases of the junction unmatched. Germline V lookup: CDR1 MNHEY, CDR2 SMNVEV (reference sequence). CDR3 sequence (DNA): TGTGCCAGCAGCCTCATGACTAGCGGGTCCTACGAGCAGTACTTC. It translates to CASSLMTSGSYEQYF.

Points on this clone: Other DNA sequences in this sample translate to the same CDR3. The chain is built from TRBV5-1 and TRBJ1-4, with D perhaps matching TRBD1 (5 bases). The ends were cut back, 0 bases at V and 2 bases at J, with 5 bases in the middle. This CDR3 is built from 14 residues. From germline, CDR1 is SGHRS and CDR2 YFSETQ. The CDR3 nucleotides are TGCGCCAGCAGCTTGGGGGGGACTAATGAAAAACTGTTTTTT. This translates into CASSLGGTNEKLFF.

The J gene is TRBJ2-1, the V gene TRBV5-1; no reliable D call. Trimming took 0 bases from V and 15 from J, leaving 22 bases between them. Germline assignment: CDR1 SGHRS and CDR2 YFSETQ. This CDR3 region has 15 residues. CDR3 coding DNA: TGCGCCAGCAGCTTGGCCCGGCGAGGTGAGCAGCTCTGGTTCTTC. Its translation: CASSLARRGEQLWFF.

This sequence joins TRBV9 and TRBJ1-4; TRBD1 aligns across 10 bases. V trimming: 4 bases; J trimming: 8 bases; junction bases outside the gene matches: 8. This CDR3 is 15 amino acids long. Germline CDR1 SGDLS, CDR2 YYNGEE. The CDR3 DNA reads TGTGCCAGCAGCTCACGACAGGGGGCCGAGGAAAAACTGTTTTTT. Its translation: CASSSRQGAEEKLFF.

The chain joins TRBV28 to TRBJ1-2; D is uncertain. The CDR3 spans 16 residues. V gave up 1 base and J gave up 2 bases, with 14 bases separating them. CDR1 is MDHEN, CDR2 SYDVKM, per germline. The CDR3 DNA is TGTGCCAGCAGTTTATCACTGGGAGGCACGAACTATGGCTACACCTTC. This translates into CASSLSLGGTNYGYTF.

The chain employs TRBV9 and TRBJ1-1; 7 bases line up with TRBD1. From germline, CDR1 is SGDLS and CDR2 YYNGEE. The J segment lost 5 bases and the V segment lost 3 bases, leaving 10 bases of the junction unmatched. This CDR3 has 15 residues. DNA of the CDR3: TGTGCCAGCAGCGGGCGACAGGGAAGAGGAACTGAAGCTTTCTTT. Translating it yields CASSGRQGRGTEAFF.

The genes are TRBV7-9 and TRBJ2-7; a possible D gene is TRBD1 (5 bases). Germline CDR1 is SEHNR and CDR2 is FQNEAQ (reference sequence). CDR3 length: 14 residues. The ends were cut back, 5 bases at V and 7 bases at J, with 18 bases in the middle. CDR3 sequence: CASSRKGSVMEQYF. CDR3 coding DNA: TGTGCCAGCAGCCGAAAGGGGTCGGTTATGGAGCAGTACTTC.

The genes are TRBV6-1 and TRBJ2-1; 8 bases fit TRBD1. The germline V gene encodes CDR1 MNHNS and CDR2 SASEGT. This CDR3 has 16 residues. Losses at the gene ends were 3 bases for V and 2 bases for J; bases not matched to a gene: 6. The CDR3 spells CASSEWLRGPYNEQFF. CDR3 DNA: TGTGCCAGCAGTGAGTGGCTCAGGGGGCCCTACAATGAGCAGTTCTTC.

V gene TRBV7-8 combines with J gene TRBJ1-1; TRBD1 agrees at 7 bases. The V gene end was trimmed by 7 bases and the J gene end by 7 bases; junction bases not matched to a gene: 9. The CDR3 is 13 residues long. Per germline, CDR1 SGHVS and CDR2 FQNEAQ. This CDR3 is CASTSQGGGEAFF. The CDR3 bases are TGTGCCAGCACCTCCCAGGGGGGGGGTGAAGCTTTCTTT. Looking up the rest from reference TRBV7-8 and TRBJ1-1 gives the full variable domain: GAGVSQSPRYKVAKRGQDVALRCDPISGHVSLFWYQQALGQGPEFLTYFQNEAQLDKSGLPSDRFFAERPEGSVSTLKIQRTQQEDSAVYLCASTSQGGGEAFFGQGTRLTVV.

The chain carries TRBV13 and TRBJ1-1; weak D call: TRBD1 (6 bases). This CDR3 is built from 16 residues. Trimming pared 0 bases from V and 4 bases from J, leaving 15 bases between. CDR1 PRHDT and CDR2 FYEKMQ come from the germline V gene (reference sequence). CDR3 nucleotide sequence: TGTGCCAGCAGCTTAGGCCTAAGGGGGTACGGCACTGAAGCTTTCTTT. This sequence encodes CASSLGLRGYGTEAFF. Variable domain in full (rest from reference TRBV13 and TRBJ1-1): AAGVIQSPRHLIKEKRETATLKCYPIPRHDTVYWYQQGPGQDPQFLISFYEKMQSDKGSIPDRFSAQQFSDYHSELNMSSLELGDSALYFCASSLGLRGYGTEAFFGQGTRLTVV.

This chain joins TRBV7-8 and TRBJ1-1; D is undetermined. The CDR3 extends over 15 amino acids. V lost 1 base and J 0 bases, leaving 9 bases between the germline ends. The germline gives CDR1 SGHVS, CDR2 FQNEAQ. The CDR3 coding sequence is TGTGCCAGCAGCTTAGATGGCACCTTGAACACTGAAGCTTTCTTT. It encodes CASSLDGTLNTEAFF.

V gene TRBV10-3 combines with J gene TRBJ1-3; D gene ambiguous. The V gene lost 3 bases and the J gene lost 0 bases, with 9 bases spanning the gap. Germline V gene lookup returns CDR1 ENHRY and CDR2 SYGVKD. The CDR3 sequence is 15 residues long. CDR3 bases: TGTGCCATCAGTGATGTCGGGGACTCTGGAAACACCATATATTTT. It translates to CAISDVGDSGNTIYF.

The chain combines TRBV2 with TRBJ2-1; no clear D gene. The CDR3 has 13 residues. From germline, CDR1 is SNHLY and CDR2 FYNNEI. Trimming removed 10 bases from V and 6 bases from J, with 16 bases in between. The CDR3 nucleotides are TGTGCCATACGTACGGGCCGGGCCAATGAGCAGTTCTTC. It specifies CAIRTGRANEQFF.

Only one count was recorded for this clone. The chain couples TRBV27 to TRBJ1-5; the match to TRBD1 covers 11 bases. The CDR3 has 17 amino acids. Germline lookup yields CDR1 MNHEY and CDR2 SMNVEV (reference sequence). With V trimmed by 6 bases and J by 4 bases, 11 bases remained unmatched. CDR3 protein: CASRPGQGVFGNQPQHF. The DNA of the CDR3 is TGTGCCAGCAGGCCGGGACAGGGGGTCTTCGGGAATCAGCCCCAGCATTTT.

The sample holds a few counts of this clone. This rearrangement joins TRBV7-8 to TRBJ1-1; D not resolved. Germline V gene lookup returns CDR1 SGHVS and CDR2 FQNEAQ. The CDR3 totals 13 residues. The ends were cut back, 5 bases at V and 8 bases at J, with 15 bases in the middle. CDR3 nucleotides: TGTGCCAGCAGCGCCCCCTTGATGAGAGAAGCTTTCTTT. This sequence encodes CASSAPLMREAFF.

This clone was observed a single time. As DNA, the CDR3 is TGTGCCAGCAGCTTCAGGGGTCGGGACATTCAGTACTTC. Protein: CASSFRGRDIQYF. The chain uses TRBV11-2 and TRBJ2-4; the D gene is possibly TRBD1 (6 bases). In germline, CDR1 is SGHAT, CDR2 FQNNGV. This CDR3 is built from 13 residues. Trimming stripped 3 bases from V and 8 bases from J, with 11 bases between.